Described below is a single T cell receptor (beta chain) sequence and its context. The antigen remains unidentified. This entry comes from a study of blood T cells in healthy people across ages. Background on the study: Capture by template switching was about one barcoded beta molecule per two T cells. General study points: Both higher diversity and more naive CD4+ cells marked long-lived donors when set against aged donors. Naive T cell percentage and TCR beta diversity correlated strongly.

A second PCR of 7 to 11 cycles used a sample-barcoded 5' primer and a J-beta primer mix. Every sample returned 2.5 million or more CDR3-containing paired-end reads. TCRdb recomputed calls from the 5' RACE reads with MiXCR, one row per CDR3 protein. This sample yields about 760,000 distinct CDR3 sequences, of which 56% are seen a single time; about 26% belongs to the top ten. This CDR3 has 17 residues. V was shortened by 4 bases and J by 0 bases, with 16 bases between the two germline ends. The germline CDR1 and CDR2 sequences are SGHNT and YENEEA. This receptor was obtained from a man between 40 and 49 years old in good health. The chain uses TRBV11-3 and TRBJ1-3; D call uncertain. The sequenced material came from blood. This chain's CDR3 is CASSSILTDPSGNTIYF. The CDR3 DNA follows: TGTGCCAGCAGCTCAATCCTGACGGACCCCTCTGGAAACACCATATATTTT.